This TCR beta chain was observed in a study of T cells in Graves' hyperthyroidism and ophthalmopathy. V lost 1 base and J lost 1, with 8 bases in between. The germline V gene has CDR1 SGHRS and CDR2 YFSETQ. The CDR3 has 14 residues. This clonotype has more than one count but fewer than ten. Amplified TCR beta CDR3 regions came from RNA transcripts. An initial round of RT-PCR targeting the TCR CDR3 relied on the HTBI primer set. Each CDR3 protein is one row after TCRdb ran MiXCR on the multiplex PCR reads. The top ten clones hold under 25% of a sample with about 370,000 distinct CDR3 sequences, roughly 15% of them seen once.

J is TRBJ1-1 and V is TRBV5-1; D uncertain. The TCR comes from a woman aged 55-75 years with Graves' ophthalmopathy. Sequenced: blood. In nucleotides, the CDR3 is TGCGCCAGCAGCTTGAAGTTCGGGAACACTGAAGCTTTCTTT. This gives the protein CASSLKFGNTEAFF.